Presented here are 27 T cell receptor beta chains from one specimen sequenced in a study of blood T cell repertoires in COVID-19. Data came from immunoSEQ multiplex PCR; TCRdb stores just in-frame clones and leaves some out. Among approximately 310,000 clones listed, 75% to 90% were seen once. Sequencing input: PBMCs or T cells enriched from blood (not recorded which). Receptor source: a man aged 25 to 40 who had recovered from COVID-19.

The CDR3 bases are TGTGCCAGCGCCGACAGGGACTACAATGAGCAGTTCTTC. Translated, it gives CASADRDYNEQFF. The rearrangement links TRBV12-3 or TRBV12-4 to TRBJ2-1; 7 positions agree with TRBD1. This CDR3 is 13 amino acids long. V was pared by 8 bases and J by 3 bases, with 4 bases of the junction left unmatched.

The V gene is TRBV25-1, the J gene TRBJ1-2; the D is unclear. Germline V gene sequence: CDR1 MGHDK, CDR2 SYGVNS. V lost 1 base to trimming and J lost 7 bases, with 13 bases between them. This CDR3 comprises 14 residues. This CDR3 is CASSELGGLGGYTF. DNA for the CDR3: TGTGCCAGCAGTGAATTAGGAGGGCTCGGTGGCTACACCTTC.

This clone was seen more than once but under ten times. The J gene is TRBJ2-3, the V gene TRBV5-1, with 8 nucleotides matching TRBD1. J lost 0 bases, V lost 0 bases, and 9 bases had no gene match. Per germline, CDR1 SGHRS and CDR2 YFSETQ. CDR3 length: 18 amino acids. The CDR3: CASSLAPARGRSTDTQYF. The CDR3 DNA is TGCGCCAGCAGCTTGGCACCCGCCAGGGGGCGTAGCACAGATACGCAGTATTTT. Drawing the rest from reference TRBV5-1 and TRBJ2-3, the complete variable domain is KAGVTQTPRYLIKTRGQQVTLSCSPISGHRSVSWYQQTPGQGLQFLFEYFSETQRNKGNFPGRFSGRQFSNSRSEMNVSTLELGDSALYLCASSLAPARGRSTDTQYFGPGTRLTVL.

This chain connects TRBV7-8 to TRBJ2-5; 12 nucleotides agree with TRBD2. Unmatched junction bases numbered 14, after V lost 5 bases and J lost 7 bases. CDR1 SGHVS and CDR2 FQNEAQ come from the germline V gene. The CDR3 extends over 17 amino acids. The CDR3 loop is CASSPRLAGAPPGTQYF. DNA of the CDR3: TGTGCCAGCAGCCCCCGACTAGCGGGGGCCCCCCCCGGGACCCAGTACTTC.

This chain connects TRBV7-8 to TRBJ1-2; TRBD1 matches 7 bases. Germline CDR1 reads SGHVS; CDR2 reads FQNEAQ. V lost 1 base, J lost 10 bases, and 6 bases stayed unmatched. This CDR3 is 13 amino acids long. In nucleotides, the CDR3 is TGTGCCAGCAGCTTAGAACAGGGGAGAACCTACACCTTC. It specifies CASSLEQGRTYTF.

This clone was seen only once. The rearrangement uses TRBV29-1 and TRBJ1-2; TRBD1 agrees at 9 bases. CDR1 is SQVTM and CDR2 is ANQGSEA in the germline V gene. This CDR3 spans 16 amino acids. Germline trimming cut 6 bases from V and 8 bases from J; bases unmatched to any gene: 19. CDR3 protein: CSVPPPGQGILGGYTF. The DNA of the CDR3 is TGCAGCGTCCCACCCCCCGGACAGGGGATTCTCGGCGGCTACACCTTC.

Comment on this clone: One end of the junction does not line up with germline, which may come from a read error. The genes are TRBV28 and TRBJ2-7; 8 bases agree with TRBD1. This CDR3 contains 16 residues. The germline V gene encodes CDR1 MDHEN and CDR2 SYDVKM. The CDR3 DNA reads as TGTGCCAGCAGTTTACGTCGTACGGCAGGGGGCGAGATTACCCACTTC. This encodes CASSLRRTAGGEITHF.

CDR3 residues: CASSPSRDRVHEAFF. For the CDR3, the DNA is TGTGCCAGCAGCCCGTCCCGGGACAGGGTCCATGAAGCTTTCTTT. This sequence joins TRBV7-2 and TRBJ1-1; 9 bases align to TRBD1. The germline V gene encodes CDR1 SGHTA and CDR2 FQGNSA. V trimming: 5 bases; J trimming: 7 bases; junction bases outside the gene matches: 11. CDR3 length equals 15 residues.

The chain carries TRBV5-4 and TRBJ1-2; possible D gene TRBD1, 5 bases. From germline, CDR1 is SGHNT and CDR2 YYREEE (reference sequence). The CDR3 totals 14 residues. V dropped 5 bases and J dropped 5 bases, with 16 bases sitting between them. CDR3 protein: CASSNEGAGYGYTF. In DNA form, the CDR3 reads TGTGCCAGCAGTAATGAAGGGGCTGGGTATGGCTACACCTTC. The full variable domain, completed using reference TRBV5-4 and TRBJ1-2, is ETGVTQSPTHLIKTRGQQVTLRCSSQSGHNTVSWYQQALGQGPQFIFQYYREEENGRGNFPPRFSGLQFPNYSSELNVNALELDDSALYLCASSNEGAGYGYTFGSGTRLTVV.

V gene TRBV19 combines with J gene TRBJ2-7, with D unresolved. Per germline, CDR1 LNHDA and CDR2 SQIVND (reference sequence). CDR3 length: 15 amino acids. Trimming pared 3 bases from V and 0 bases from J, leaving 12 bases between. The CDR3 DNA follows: TGTGCCAGTAGTATCATAGAGGTTAGCTCCTACGAGCAGTACTTC. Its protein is CASSIIEVSSYEQYF.

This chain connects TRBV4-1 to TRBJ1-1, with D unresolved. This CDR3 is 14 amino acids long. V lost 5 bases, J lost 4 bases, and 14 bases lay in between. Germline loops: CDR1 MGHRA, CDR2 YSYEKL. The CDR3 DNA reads TGCGCCAGCAGCGCGCAAGACTATCTCACTGAAGCTTTCTTT. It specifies CASSAQDYLTEAFF.

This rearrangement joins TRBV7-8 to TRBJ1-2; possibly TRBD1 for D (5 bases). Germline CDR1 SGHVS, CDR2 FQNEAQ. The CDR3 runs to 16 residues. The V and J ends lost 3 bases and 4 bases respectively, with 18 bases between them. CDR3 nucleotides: TGTGCCAGCAGCTTGGGGGGGTCGGGGGAATCCTATGGCTACACCTTC. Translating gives CASSLGGSGESYGYTF.

CDR3 sequence reads: CSVDLVGGAYNEQFF. CDR3 DNA: TGCAGCGTTGACCTAGTGGGGGGAGCCTACAATGAGCAGTTCTTC. The gene calls are TRBV29-1 and TRBJ2-1, with D possibly matching TRBD2 (6 bases). From germline, CDR1 is SQVTM and CDR2 ANQGSEA. The CDR3 covers 15 residues. The ends were cut back, 3 bases at V and 2 bases at J, with 14 bases in the middle.

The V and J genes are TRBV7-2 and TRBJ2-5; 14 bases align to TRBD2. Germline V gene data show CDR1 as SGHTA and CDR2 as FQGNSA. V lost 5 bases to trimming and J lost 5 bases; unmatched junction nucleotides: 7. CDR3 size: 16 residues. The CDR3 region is CASSPTSGGARETQYF. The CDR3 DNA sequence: TGTGCCAGCAGCCCGACTAGCGGGGGGGCGCGGGAGACCCAGTACTTC.

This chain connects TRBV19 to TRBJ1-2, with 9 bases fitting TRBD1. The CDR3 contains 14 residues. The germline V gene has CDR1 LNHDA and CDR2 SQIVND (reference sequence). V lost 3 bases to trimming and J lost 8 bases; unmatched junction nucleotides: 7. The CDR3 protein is CASSISGQGYGYTF. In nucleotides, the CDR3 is TGTGCCAGTAGTATCTCGGGACAGGGTTACGGCTACACCTTC.

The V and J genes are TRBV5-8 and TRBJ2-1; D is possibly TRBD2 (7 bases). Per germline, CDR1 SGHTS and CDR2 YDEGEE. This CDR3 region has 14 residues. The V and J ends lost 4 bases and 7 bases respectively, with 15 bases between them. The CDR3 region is CASSPGGRANEQFF. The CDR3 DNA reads TGTGCCAGCAGCCCGGGGGGCAGGGCGAATGAGCAGTTCTTC.

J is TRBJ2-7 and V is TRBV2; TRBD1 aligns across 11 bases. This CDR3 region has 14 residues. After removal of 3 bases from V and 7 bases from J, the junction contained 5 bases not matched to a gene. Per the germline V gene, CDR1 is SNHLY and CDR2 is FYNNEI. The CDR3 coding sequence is TGTGCCAGCAGTGAGGGACAGGGGGGGAAGGAGCAGTACTTC. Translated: CASSEGQGGKEQYF.

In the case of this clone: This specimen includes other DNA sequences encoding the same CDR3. CDR3 bases: TGTGCCAGTAGTAGTAGGGACAGCTACGAGCAGTACTTC. It yields the protein CASSSRDSYEQYF. The rearrangement uses TRBV19 and TRBJ2-7, with 7 bases lining up with TRBD1. This CDR3 has 13 amino acids. Germline assignment: CDR1 LNHDA and CDR2 SQIVND (reference sequence). The V and J ends lost 4 bases and 3 bases, in that order; junction bases with no gene match: 3.

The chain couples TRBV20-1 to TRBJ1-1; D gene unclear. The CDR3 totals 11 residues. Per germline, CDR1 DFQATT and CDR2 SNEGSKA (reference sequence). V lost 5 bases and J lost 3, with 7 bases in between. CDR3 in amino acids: CSAGRDTEAFF. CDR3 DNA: TGCAGTGCTGGCCGGGACACTGAAGCTTTCTTT.

The CDR3, as DNA: TGTGCCAGCAGCTCGCGCCAGGGCGGGGGCTCGACAGATACGCAGTATTTT. Protein product: CASSSRQGGGSTDTQYF. J is TRBJ2-3 and V is TRBV5-8; D is possibly TRBD2 (7 bases). Germline CDR1 is SGHTS and CDR2 is YDEGEE. The ends were cut back, 3 bases at V and 3 bases at J, with 20 bases in the middle. The CDR3 is made up of 17 amino acids. The entire variable domain, with the rest obtained from reference TRBV5-8 and TRBJ2-3, is as follows: EAGVTQSPTHLIKTRGQQATLRCSPISGHTSVYWYQQALGLGLQFLLWYDEGEERNRGNFPPRFSGRQFPNYSSELNVNALELEDSALYLCASSSRQGGGSTDTQYFGPGTRLTVL.

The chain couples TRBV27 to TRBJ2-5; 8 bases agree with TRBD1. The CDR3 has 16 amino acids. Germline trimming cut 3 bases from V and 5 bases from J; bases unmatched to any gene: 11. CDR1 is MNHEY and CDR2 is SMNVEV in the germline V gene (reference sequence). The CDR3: CASSFRRQGARETQYF. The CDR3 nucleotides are TGTGCCAGCAGTTTTAGGCGGCAGGGGGCTAGGGAGACCCAGTACTTC.

The CDR3 DNA reads as TGCGCCAGCAGCGACCCGGACAGGGTCTATGGCTACACCTTC. Protein sequence: CASSDPDRVYGYTF. V gene TRBV5-1 combines with J gene TRBJ1-2; 8 bases are a match to TRBD1. Germline assignment: CDR1 SGHRS and CDR2 YFSETQ. Losses at the gene ends were 4 bases for V and 4 bases for J; bases not matched to a gene: 6. CDR3 length equals 14 residues.

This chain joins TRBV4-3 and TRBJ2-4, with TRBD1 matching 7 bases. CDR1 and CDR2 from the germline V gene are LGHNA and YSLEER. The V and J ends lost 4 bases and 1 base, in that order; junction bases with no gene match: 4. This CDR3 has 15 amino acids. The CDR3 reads CASSPTGDAKNIQYF. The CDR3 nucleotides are TGCGCCAGCAGCCCCACAGGGGATGCCAAAAACATTCAGTACTTC.

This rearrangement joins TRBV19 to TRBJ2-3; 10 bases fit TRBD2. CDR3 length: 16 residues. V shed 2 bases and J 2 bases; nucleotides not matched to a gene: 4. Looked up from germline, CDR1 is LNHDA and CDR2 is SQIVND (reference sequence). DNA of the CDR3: TGTGCCAGTAGTATACATAGCGGGGGGTACACAGATACGCAGTATTTT. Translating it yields CASSIHSGGYTDTQYF.

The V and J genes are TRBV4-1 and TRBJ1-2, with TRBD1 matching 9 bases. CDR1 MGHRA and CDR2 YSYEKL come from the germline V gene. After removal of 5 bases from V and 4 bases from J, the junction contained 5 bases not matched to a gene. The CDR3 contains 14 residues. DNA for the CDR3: TGCGCCAGCAGCGCGGGACAGGGAGGCTATGGCTACACCTTC. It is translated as CASSAGQGGYGYTF.

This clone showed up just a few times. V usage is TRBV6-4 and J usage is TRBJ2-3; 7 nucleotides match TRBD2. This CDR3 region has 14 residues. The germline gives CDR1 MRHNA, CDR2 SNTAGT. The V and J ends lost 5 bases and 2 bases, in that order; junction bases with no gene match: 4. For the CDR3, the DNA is TGTGCCAGCAGTTCTAGCGGTTCCACAGATACGCAGTATTTT. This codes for CASSSSGSTDTQYF.

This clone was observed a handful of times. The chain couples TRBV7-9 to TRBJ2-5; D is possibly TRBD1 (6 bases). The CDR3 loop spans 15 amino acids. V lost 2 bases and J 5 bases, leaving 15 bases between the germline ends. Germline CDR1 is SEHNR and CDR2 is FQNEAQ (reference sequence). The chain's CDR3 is CASSLLAGDEETQYF. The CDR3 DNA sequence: TGTGCCAGCAGCTTACTCGCAGGGGACGAGGAGACCCAGTACTTC.